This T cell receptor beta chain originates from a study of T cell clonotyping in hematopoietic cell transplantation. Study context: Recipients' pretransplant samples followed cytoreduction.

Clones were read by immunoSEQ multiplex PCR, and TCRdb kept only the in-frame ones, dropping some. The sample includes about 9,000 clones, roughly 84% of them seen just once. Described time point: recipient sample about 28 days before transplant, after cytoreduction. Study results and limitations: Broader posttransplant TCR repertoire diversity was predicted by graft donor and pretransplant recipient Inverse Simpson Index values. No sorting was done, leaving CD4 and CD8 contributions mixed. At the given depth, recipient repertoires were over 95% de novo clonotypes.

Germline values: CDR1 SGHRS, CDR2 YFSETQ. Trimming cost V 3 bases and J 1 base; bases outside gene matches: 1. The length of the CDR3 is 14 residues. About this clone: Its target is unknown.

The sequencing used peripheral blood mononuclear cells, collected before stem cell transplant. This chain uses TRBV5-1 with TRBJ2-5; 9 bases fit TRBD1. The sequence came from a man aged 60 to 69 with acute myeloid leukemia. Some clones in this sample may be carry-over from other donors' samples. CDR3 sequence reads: CASSSQGAQETQYF. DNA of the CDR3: TGCGCCAGCAGCTCACAGGGGGCCCAAGAGACCCAGTACTTC.